This T cell receptor beta chain was recovered during a study of cytomegalovirus exposure and HLA in healthy donors. Study overall: There were approximately 81 million unique TCRs (from HLA-typed donors) in an early data release.

Whole-study findings and limits: Several of the most significant clusters were apparently associated with common viral pathogens in a later analysis.

The CDR3 totals 13 residues. The V end was cut by 11 bases, the J end by 2 bases, with 14 bases between. The germline CDR1 and CDR2 sequences are ENHRY and SYGVKD. With respect to this clone: Its specificity is unknown.

With 60 Vbeta and 13 Jbeta primers, the PCR was carried out. TCRdb keeps only in-frame clones here, not all; method: immunoSEQ multiplex PCR. This table holds fewer than 200,000 clones, 80% found once. The sequenced sample was PBMCs. The TCR comes from a man younger than 45 in good health and CMV-seronegative. V is TRBV10-3 and J is TRBJ2-3; D unclear. This CDR3 reads CAATSQATDTQYF. CDR3 coding DNA: TGTGCCGCCACAAGCCAGGCCACAGATACGCAGTATTTT.